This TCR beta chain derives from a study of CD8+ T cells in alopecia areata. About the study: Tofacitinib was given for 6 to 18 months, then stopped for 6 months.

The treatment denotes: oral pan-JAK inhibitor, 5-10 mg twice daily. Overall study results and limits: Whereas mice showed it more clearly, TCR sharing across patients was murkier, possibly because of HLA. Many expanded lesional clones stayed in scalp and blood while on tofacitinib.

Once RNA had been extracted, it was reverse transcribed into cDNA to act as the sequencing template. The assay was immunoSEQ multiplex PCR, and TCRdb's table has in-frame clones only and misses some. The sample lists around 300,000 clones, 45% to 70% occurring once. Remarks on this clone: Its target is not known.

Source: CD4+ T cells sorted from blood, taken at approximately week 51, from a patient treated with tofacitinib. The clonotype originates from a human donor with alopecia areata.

This CDR3 is CASSQGRGTDTQYF. DNA of the CDR3: TGTGCCAGCAGCCAGGGGAGAGGCACAGATACGCAGTATTTT. The chain uses TRBV27 and TRBJ2-3; TRBD1 is a possible D gene (6 bases). The CDR3 length is 14 residues. Germline loops: CDR1 MNHEY, CDR2 SMNVEV (reference sequence). V lost 6 bases, J lost 1 base, and 11 bases lay in between.